The 14 T cell receptor beta chains in this list originate from one sample, sequenced in a study of blood T cell repertoires in COVID-19. Profiling relied on immunoSEQ multiplex PCR, and the TCRdb table lists in-frame clones only, not all of them. The sample holds about half a million clones, around 85% seen once. Sequenced material: peripheral blood. The source is a human donor in a cohort sampled during active COVID-19.

The chain combines TRBV4-3 with TRBJ1-2; 9 positions agree with TRBD1. Trimming cost V 3 bases and J 8 bases; bases outside gene matches: 10. The CDR3 is 15 residues long. CDR1 is LGHNA, CDR2 YSLEER, per germline. CDR3 loop: CASSQGIDRGMGYTF. In DNA, the CDR3 is TGCGCCAGCAGCCAGGGGATCGACAGGGGGATGGGCTACACCTTC.

The chain combines TRBV7-8 with TRBJ1-5; D is possibly TRBD1 (5 bases). The germline CDR1 and CDR2 sequences are SGHVS and FQNEAQ. With 8 bases removed from V and 2 bases from J, the gap between germline ends came to 19 bases. CDR3 length equals 16 residues. In DNA, the CDR3 is TGTGCCAGCCGGGAGGGGCCAGGTTTCGGCAATCAGCCCCAGCATTTT. Translated: CASREGPGFGNQPQHF.

This clone was seen a handful of times. This sequence joins TRBV7-8 and TRBJ1-1, with D possibly being TRBD1 (5 bases). Germline CDR1 and CDR2: SGHVS and FQNEAQ. CDR3 length: 13 residues. With 3 bases removed from V and 11 bases from J, the gap between germline ends came to 16 bases. The CDR3 coding sequence is TGTGCCAGCAGCTTTCGAGGGACTCGATCTGCTTTCTTT. This sequence encodes CASSFRGTRSAFF.

This chain connects TRBV7-8 to TRBJ1-6, with D tentatively TRBD1 (5 bases). The V end was cut by 1 base, the J end by 5 bases, with 15 bases between. Germline V lookup: CDR1 SGHVS, CDR2 FQNEAQ. The length of the CDR3 is 17 residues. CDR3 amino acids: CASSLVPDRRNNSPLHF. In DNA, the CDR3 is TGTGCCAGCAGCTTAGTCCCCGACAGAAGAAATAATTCACCCCTCCACTTT.

This clone was counted once. The V and J genes are TRBV27 and TRBJ2-7, with TRBD2 as a possible D gene (6 bases). Germline values: CDR1 MNHEY, CDR2 SMNVEV (reference sequence). V lost 5 bases and J lost 4, with 12 bases in between. The CDR3 covers 13 residues. In DNA, the CDR3 is TGTGCCAGCAGTAGGAGGGGCGGATACGAGCAGTACTTC. Protein product: CASSRRGGYEQYF.

The chain combines TRBV6-5 with TRBJ1-1; tentatively, D is TRBD1 (6 bases). V shed 10 bases and J shed 4 bases, with 22 bases lying between them. Germline CDR1 and CDR2: MNHEY and SVGAGI. This CDR3 is built from 15 residues. The CDR3 region has the DNA TGTGCCATCTTCAAGAGGGAGGGGGTGGGCACTGAAGCTTTCTTT. Residues: CAIFKREGVGTEAFF.

This chain uses TRBV7-3 with TRBJ2-7; D is perhaps TRBD2 (6 bases). Germline CDR1 reads SGHTA; CDR2 reads FQGTGA. This CDR3 comprises 15 residues. V gave up 5 bases and J gave up 6 bases, with 20 bases separating them. In DNA form, the CDR3 reads TGTGCCAGCAGCCCCGGAGGGACCCTTGGAGGCGAGCAGTACTTC. It yields the protein CASSPGGTLGGEQYF.

The chain links TRBV3-1 (or the pseudogene TRBV3-2) to TRBJ2-5; 10 bases match TRBD1. The CDR3 loop spans 13 amino acids. V lost 4 bases and J lost 5; bases outside the gene matches: 1. Germline V gene sequence: CDR1 LGHDT, CDR2 YNNKEL (reference sequence). For the CDR3, the DNA is TGTGCCAGCAGCCGACAGGGGGCGGAGACCCAGTACTTC. Translated: CASSRQGAETQYF.

This clone was observed a few times. The gene calls are TRBV12-5 and TRBJ2-3; D is undetermined. Trimming cost V 2 bases and J 3 bases, with 6 bases left between them. The CDR3 covers 13 residues. Germline CDR1 and CDR2: LGHNT and FRNRAP. The CDR3 nucleotides are TGTGCTAGTGGTTTGCCCCAGACAGATACGCAGTATTTT. Translating it yields CASGLPQTDTQYF.

This clone was counted a single time. The V and J genes are TRBV10-3 and TRBJ1-2; D possibly corresponds to TRBD1 (6 bases). The germline gives CDR1 ENHRY, CDR2 SYGVKD. Trimming left V 7 bases short and J 6 bases short, with 12 bases between. CDR3 length: 12 amino acids. Written as DNA, the CDR3 is TGTGCCATCACTCCACAGGGCGATGGCTACACCTTC. Translated: CAITPQGDGYTF.

Written as DNA, the CDR3 is TGCGCCAGCAGCTTGATGACTAGCGGGGGGTTAGAGACCCAGTACTTC. Translation gives CASSLMTSGGLETQYF. This chain connects TRBV5-1 to TRBJ2-5; 13 positions agree with TRBD2. Germline CDR1 and CDR2: SGHRS and YFSETQ. V shed 1 base and J 4 bases; nucleotides not matched to a gene: 4. This CDR3 spans 16 amino acids.

The chain carries TRBV19 and TRBJ1-2; 8 nucleotides align to TRBD1. The CDR3 is made up of 14 amino acids. Germline CDR1 reads LNHDA; CDR2 reads SQIVND (reference sequence). V trimming: 6 bases; J trimming: 4 bases; junction bases outside the gene matches: 7. The CDR3 DNA follows: TGTGCCAGTAGCCGCGGACAGGGCCCCTATGGCTACACCTTC. This sequence encodes CASSRGQGPYGYTF. Together with reference TRBV19 and TRBJ1-2, the CDR3 gives the full variable domain: DGGITQSPKYLFRKEGQNVTLSCEQNLNHDAMYWYRQDPGQGLRLIYYSQIVNDFQKGDIAEGYSVSREKKESFPLTVTSAQKNPTAFYLCASSRGQGPYGYTFGSGTRLTVV.

The chain combines TRBV30 with TRBJ1-2; 9 bases are shared with TRBD1. J was trimmed by 2 bases and V by 4 bases; bases with no gene match: 5. CDR1 GTSNPN and CDR2 SVGIG come from the germline V gene (reference sequence). This CDR3 comprises 14 residues. CDR3 protein: CAWTSDRGNYGYTF. The CDR3 DNA reads TGTGCCTGGACCTCAGACAGGGGGAACTATGGCTACACCTTC. Full variable domain (remainder filled in from reference TRBV30 and TRBJ1-2): SQTIHQWPATLVQPVGSPLSLECTVEGTSNPNLYWYRQAAGRGLQLLFYSVGIGQISSEVPQNLSASRPQDRQFILSSKKLLLSDSGFYLCAWTSDRGNYGYTFGSGTRLTVV.

The rearrangement uses TRBV5-1 and TRBJ2-5, with D unclear. The CDR3 sequence is 12 residues long. Germline CDR1 SGHRS, CDR2 YFSETQ. V was shortened by 4 bases and J by 1 base, with 5 bases between the two germline ends. In DNA form, the CDR3 reads TGCGCCAGCAGCCATCCCCAAGAGACCCAGTACTTC. Translation gives CASSHPQETQYF.